A single sample gave rise to the 20 T cell receptor beta chains below, sequenced in a study of graft-versus-host responses after intestinal transplantation. TCRdb's copy holds only in-frame clones and misses some; the assay was immunoSEQ multiplex PCR. The repertoire holds roughly 8,100 clones, with roughly 29% as singletons. Sequences were derived from alloreactive CD4+ T cells from a mixed lymphocyte reaction culture, sampled before intestinal transplant. Sample subset: CFSE-low proliferating T cells sorted from approximately 6-day pre-transplant mixed lymphocyte reaction (GvH or HvG direction). The origin of the receptors is a human patient who received an intestinal transplant.

This clone was counted between two and nine times. The V and J genes are TRBV29-1 and TRBJ2-3; 9 bases are shared with TRBD1. Germline V gene sequence: CDR1 SQVTM, CDR2 ANQGSEA. Trimming at V came to 4 bases and at J to 1 base, leaving 0 bases not matched to a gene. This CDR3 has 13 residues. In nucleotides, the CDR3 is TGCAGCGTTGGGACAGGGGGCACAGATACGCAGTATTTT. Protein product: CSVGTGGTDTQYF.

The sample holds a few counts of this clone. J is TRBJ2-7 and V is TRBV7-9; tentative D call: TRBD2 (5 bases). Trimming cost V 1 base and J 4 bases, with 5 bases left between them. The germline gives CDR1 SEHNR, CDR2 FQNEAQ (reference sequence). The CDR3 runs 12 residues. Written as DNA, the CDR3 is TGTGCCAGCAGCTTAGGGGAGTACGAGCAGTACTTC. Its translation is CASSLGEYEQYF.

This clone was seen a few times. The chain carries TRBV7-8 and TRBJ2-5; 8 bases match TRBD1. The J segment lost 5 bases and the V segment lost 5 bases, leaving 4 bases of the junction unmatched. The CDR3 contains 13 residues. CDR1 is SGHVS and CDR2 is FQNEAQ in the germline V gene. In DNA form, the CDR3 reads TGTGCCAGCAGCCACAGGGGGAGGGAGACCCAGTACTTC. Amino acid sequence: CASSHRGRETQYF.

In this sample, this clone turned up a few times. The V gene is TRBV19, the J gene TRBJ1-2; TRBD1 aligns across 9 bases. CDR3 length: 14 amino acids. J lost 5 bases, V lost 7 bases, and 8 bases had no gene match. Germline CDR1 is LNHDA and CDR2 is SQIVND (reference sequence). CDR3 nucleotides: TGTGCCAGTACCCTCGGGACAGGGCGTTATGGCTACACCTTC. Translation gives CASTLGTGRYGYTF.

The chain combines TRBV5-6 with TRBJ2-5; perhaps TRBD1 as D (5 bases). This CDR3 spans 18 amino acids. The ends were cut back, 4 bases at V and 2 bases at J, with 24 bases in the middle. The germline V gene encodes CDR1 SGHDT and CDR2 YYEEEE. The CDR3 nucleotides read TGTGCCAGCAGCGTCCAGGGCCCGCCTACCAACCCTCAAGAGACCCAGTACTTC. This codes for CASSVQGPPTNPQETQYF.

V and J are TRBV7-8 and TRBJ2-3; TRBD2 agrees at 7 bases. V was clipped by 5 bases and J by 2 bases; unmatched bases: 1. This CDR3 is 13 amino acids long. Germline-derived CDR1 and CDR2 are SGHVS and FQNEAQ. In DNA, the CDR3 is TGTGCCAGCAGCGGGACTATCACAGATACGCAGTATTTT. Translated, it gives CASSGTITDTQYF.

This clone was detected only a few times. This rearrangement joins TRBV5-1 to TRBJ2-1; 8 positions match TRBD1. The CDR3 runs 16 residues. Unmatched junction bases numbered 6, after V lost 0 bases and J lost 4 bases. Germline assignment: CDR1 SGHRS and CDR2 YFSETQ. CDR3 DNA: TGCGCCAGCAGCTTGGGAACAGGGGGAGGATACAATGAGCAGTTCTTC. This translates into CASSLGTGGGYNEQFF.

The gene calls are TRBV21-1 and TRBJ1-2; the table's D call of TRBD1 was not tested on the DNA. TRBV21-1 is classified as a pseudogene. The CDR3 runs 17 residues. CDR3 sequence (DNA): TGTGCCAGCAGGTGCCGGCCACAGGGGGCCCTTGACTATGGCTACACCTTC. Encoded protein: CASRCRPQGALDYGYTF.

This sequence joins TRBV5-4 and TRBJ1-1, with 7 positions matching TRBD1. The CDR3 extends over 16 amino acids. The J segment lost 1 base and the V segment lost 2 bases, leaving 8 bases of the junction unmatched. Germline-derived CDR1 and CDR2 are SGHNT and YYREEE (reference sequence). Here the CDR3 reads CASSLAGGSRNTEAFF. The CDR3 DNA reads as TGTGCCAGCAGCTTAGCAGGGGGGTCGAGGAACACTGAAGCTTTCTTT.

A few counts support this clone. CDR3 region: CASNPAGGPYEQYF. The CDR3 DNA sequence: TGTGCCAGCAACCCAGCGGGGGGGCCCTACGAGCAGTACTTC. The chain links TRBV6-5 to TRBJ2-7; 10 bases match TRBD2. The V segment lost 7 bases and the J segment 2 bases; nucleotides outside the gene matches: 5. Germline CDR1 and CDR2: MNHEY and SVGAGI. CDR3 length: 14 residues.

This clone was observed a handful of times. The genes are TRBV7-8 and TRBJ1-6; D unresolved. Trimming removed 5 bases at V and 12 bases at J, with 14 bases between. The V gene's germline CDR1 is SGHVS and CDR2 FQNEAQ. The CDR3 sequence is 13 residues long. The CDR3 protein is CASSPEDGIPLHF. CDR3 bases: TGTGCCAGCAGCCCGGAGGACGGGATACCCCTCCACTTT.

The chain combines TRBV5-1 with TRBJ2-1; 12 positions agree with TRBD2. V shed 3 bases, J shed 9 bases, and the junction held 10 bases outside the gene matches. CDR3 length equals 16 residues. In germline, CDR1 is SGHRS, CDR2 YFSETQ. DNA of the CDR3: TGCGCCAGCAGCTGGGGGGCTAGCGGGGGGGGTCTTGAGCAGTTCTTC. It is translated as CASSWGASGGGLEQFF. Based on the CDR3 plus reference TRBV5-1 and TRBJ2-1, the full variable domain is KAGVTQTPRYLIKTRGQQVTLSCSPISGHRSVSWYQQTPGQGLQFLFEYFSETQRNKGNFPGRFSGRQFSNSRSEMNVSTLELGDSALYLCASSWGASGGGLEQFFGPGTRLTVL.

By share of the sample, this clone is medium-sized. The chain has TRBV7-9 and TRBJ1-4; D might be TRBD1 (5 bases). V lost 2 bases to trimming and J lost 6 bases, with 13 bases between them. The CDR3 has 15 residues. Per the germline V gene, CDR1 is SEHNR and CDR2 is FQNEAQ (reference sequence). The CDR3 sequence: CASSLRRGRDEKLFF. The CDR3 coding sequence is TGTGCCAGCAGCTTAAGAAGGGGCCGGGATGAAAAACTGTTTTTT.

This clone was recorded only once. The CDR3 loop reads CSVVDSGSSYEQYF. The CDR3 DNA is TGCAGCGTTGTCGACAGCGGGAGCTCCTACGAGCAGTACTTC. The gene calls are TRBV29-1 and TRBJ2-7; 8 bases are shared with TRBD2. The CDR3 extends over 14 amino acids. Germline trimming cut 4 bases from V and 0 bases from J; bases unmatched to any gene: 5. Germline values: CDR1 SQVTM, CDR2 ANQGSEA.

The chain links TRBV18 to TRBJ1-2, with TRBD1 as a possible D gene (5 bases). With 1 base removed from V and 3 bases from J, the gap between germline ends came to 12 bases. CDR3 size: 15 residues. Germline V lookup: CDR1 KGHSH, CDR2 LQKENI. Here the CDR3 DNA reads TGTGCCAGCTCACCACGGGACGGCGGGGACTATGGCTACACCTTC. Its protein is CASSPRDGGDYGYTF. Drawing the rest from reference TRBV18 and TRBJ1-2, the complete variable domain is NAGVMQNPRHLVRRRGQEARLRCSPMKGHSHVYWYRQLPEEGLKFMVYLQKENIIDESGMPKERFSAEFPKEGPSILRIQQVVRGDSAAYFCASSPRDGGDYGYTFGSGTRLTVV.

The rearrangement joins TRBV6-5 to TRBJ2-7, with a tentative D call TRBD2 (6 bases). The ends were cut back, 5 bases at V and 7 bases at J, with 18 bases in the middle. The length of the CDR3 is 14 residues. Germline lookup yields CDR1 MNHEY and CDR2 SVGAGI. Here the CDR3 DNA reads TGTGCCAGCAGTCCAACTAGCAGCTTACGGGAGCAGTACTTC. Its translation is CASSPTSSLREQYF.

The sample holds a few counts of this clone. The chain has TRBV29-1 and TRBJ2-1; weak D call: TRBD2 (6 bases). Trimming left V 3 bases short and J 2 bases short, with 11 bases between. Germline CDR1 reads SQVTM; CDR2 reads ANQGSEA. CDR3 length: 14 residues. CDR3: CSVDETGAYNEQFF. In DNA, the CDR3 is TGCAGCGTTGATGAGACGGGGGCCTACAATGAGCAGTTCTTC.

This clone has just a few counts. The rearrangement links TRBV7-9 to TRBJ2-2; 9 bases agree with TRBD1. Germline CDR1 reads SEHNR; CDR2 reads FQNEAQ (reference sequence). CDR3 length equals 15 residues. Germline trimming cut 8 bases from V and 3 bases from J; bases unmatched to any gene: 7. CDR3 protein: CASHPRDRDTGELFF. CDR3 DNA: TGTGCCAGCCACCCCCGGGACAGGGACACCGGGGAGCTGTTTTTT.

This clone was counted a few times. The V and J genes are TRBV5-1 and TRBJ2-7; 13 nucleotides align to TRBD2. The germline CDR1 and CDR2 sequences are SGHRS and YFSETQ. J gave up 4 bases and V 0 bases, and 4 bases lay outside the gene matches. The CDR3 consists of 16 residues. The DNA of the CDR3 is TGCGCCAGCAGCTTGGTCGGGACTAGCGGGGTATACGAGCAGTACTTC. It yields the protein CASSLVGTSGVYEQYF.

The chain combines TRBV28 with TRBJ2-7; 11 bases map to TRBD1. CDR3 length: 14 residues. The germline CDR1 and CDR2 sequences are MDHEN and SYDVKM. Germline trimming cut 2 bases from V and 3 bases from J; bases unmatched to any gene: 0. CDR3 loop: CASSLGTGGYEQYF. The CDR3 bases are TGTGCCAGCAGTTTAGGGACAGGGGGCTACGAGCAGTACTTC.